A selection of T cell receptor beta chains follows, all from one sample in a study of PD-1 blockade in classical Hodgkin lymphoma. TCRdb's copy holds only in-frame clones and misses some; the assay was immunoSEQ multiplex PCR. This sample yields tens of thousands of clones, of which over 65% are seen a single time; roughly 40% belongs to the top ten. Sequenced material: peripheral blood mononuclear cells (PBMCs), taken before the second cycle of nivolumab. Receptors originate from a human donor with classical Hodgkin lymphoma. Each CDR3 is given with its conserved first and last residue. Fields, in order: clone size, D gene, V gene, J gene, CDR3 protein, CDR3 DNA. D genes are given only for firm matches. Clone size, where shown, is once, few, many, or a class for clones that have expanded.

>few|TRBD2|TRBV11-3|TRBJ2-2
CASSLAGVDGELFF
TGTGCCAGCAGCCTAGCGGGAGTGGACGGGGAGCTGTTTTTT
>medium-sized|.|TRBV14|TRBJ2-1
CASRLTSYNEQFF
TGTGCCAGCAGGCTCACTAGCTACAATGAGCAGTTCTTC
>.|.|TRBV7-8|TRBJ2-1
CASTPQSPNEQFF
TGTGCCAGTACCCCCCAATCCCCCAATGAGCAGTTCTTC
>.|TRBD2|TRBV28|TRBJ2-5
CASSSGGLAGAETQYF
TGTGCCAGCAGTTCGGGCGGACTAGCGGGGGCCGAGACCCAGTACTTC
>.|.|TRBV19|TRBJ1-5
CASSNVKLSNQPQHF
TGTGCCAGTAGTAATGTCAAACTTAGCAATCAGCCCCAGCATTTT
>few|TRBD1|TRBV30|TRBJ2-5
CAWSETTGGGLGTQYF
TGTGCCTGGAGCGAAACGACAGGGGGAGGGTTGGGAACCCAGTACTTC
>.|.|TRBV7-3|TRBJ1-1
CASSLGTGNTEAFF
TGTGCCAGCAGCTTAGGCACGGGGAACACTGAAGCTTTCTTT
>once|TRBD1|TRBV25-1|TRBJ1-1
CASSSLDRGHDEAFF
TGTGCCAGCAGTTCCCTGGACAGGGGTCATGATGAAGCTTTCTTT
>.|.|TRBV2|TRBJ2-5
CASSEASLLGVETQYF
TGTGCCAGCAGTGAAGCCAGCCTCCTTGGGGTAGAGACCCAGTACTTC
>.|.|TRBV19|TRBJ1-3
CASRPGLNSGNTIYF
TGTGCCAGTAGGCCAGGTTTAAACTCTGGAAACACCATATATTTT
>.|.|TRBV4-1|TRBJ2-7
CASSQASPNSDAYEQYF
TGCGCCAGCAGCCAAGCGTCCCCAAATTCAGACGCCTACGAGCAGTACTTC
>.|TRBD1|TRBV10-3|TRBJ2-6
CAISEPDRAGANVLTF
TGTGCCATCAGTGAGCCCGACAGGGCTGGGGCCAACGTCCTGACTTTC
>.|.|TRBV27|TRBJ2-7
CASSLSGEQYF
TGTGCCAGCAGTTTATCGGGCGAGCAGTACTTC
>.|.|TRBV30|TRBJ2-1
CAWGGPGNEQFF
TGTGCCTGGGGGGGTCCCGGGAATGAGCAGTTCTTC
>once|.|TRBV6-5|TRBJ2-1
CASGRTYNEQFF
TGTGCCAGCGGGAGGACTTACAATGAGCAGTTCTTC
>.|TRBD1|TRBV19|TRBJ1-1
CASSTRQGMSTEAFF
TGTGCCAGTAGTACCCGACAGGGGATGAGCACTGAAGCTTTCTTT
>once|.|TRBV19|TRBJ2-7
CASSIGVRYEQYF
TGTGCCAGTAGTATAGGGGTACGCTACGAGCAGTACTTC